This TCR beta chain was profiled in a study of T cell responses to AZD1222 COVID-19 vaccine. Whole-study results and caveats: Reportedly, nearly half the spike-specific TCRs target unmutated variant regions.

V dropped 5 bases and J dropped 7; count of bases not matched to a gene: 2. The length of the CDR3 is 13 residues. Germline CDR1 is SGHAT and CDR2 is FQDESV (reference sequence). Assay used: immunoSEQ multiplex PCR; TCRdb lists only in-frame clones, some missing. The sample has just under 90,000 clones; 70% to 90% are singletons. Notes on this clone: Its target is not known.

This clonotype was sampled from an adult in good health. This specimen was peripheral blood, taken on day 0 of MenACWY control vaccination. The gene calls are TRBV11-1 and TRBJ1-6, with 7 bases aligning to TRBD1. Written as DNA, the CDR3 is TGTGCCAGCAGCAGACAGGGAAATTCACCCCTCCACTTT. Translating it yields CASSRQGNSPLHF.